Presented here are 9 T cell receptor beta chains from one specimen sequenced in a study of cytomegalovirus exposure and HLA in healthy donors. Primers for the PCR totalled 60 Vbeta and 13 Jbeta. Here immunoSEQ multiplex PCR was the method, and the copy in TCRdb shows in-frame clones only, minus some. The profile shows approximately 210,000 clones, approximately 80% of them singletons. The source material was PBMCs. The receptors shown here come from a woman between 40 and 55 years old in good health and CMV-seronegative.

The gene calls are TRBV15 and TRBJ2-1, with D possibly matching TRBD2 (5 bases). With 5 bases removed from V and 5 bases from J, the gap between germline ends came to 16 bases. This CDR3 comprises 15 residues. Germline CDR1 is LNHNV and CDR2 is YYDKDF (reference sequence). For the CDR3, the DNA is TGTGCCACCAGCGGCGCGGGCCTATCCCACAATGAGCAGTTCTTC. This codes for CATSGAGLSHNEQFF.

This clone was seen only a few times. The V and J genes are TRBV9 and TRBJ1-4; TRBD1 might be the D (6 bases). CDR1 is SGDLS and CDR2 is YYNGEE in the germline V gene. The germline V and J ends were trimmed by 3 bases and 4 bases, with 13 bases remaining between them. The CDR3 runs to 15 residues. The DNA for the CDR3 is TGTGCCAGCAGCGGTGGGGGCTCAATTAATGAAAAACTGTTTTTT. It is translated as CASSGGGSINEKLFF.

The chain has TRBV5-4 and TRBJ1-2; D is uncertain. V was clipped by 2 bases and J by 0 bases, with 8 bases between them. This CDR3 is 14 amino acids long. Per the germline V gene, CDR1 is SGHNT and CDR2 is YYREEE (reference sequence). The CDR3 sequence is CASSLHQTNYGYTF. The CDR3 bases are TGTGCCAGCAGCTTACACCAGACTAACTATGGCTACACCTTC.

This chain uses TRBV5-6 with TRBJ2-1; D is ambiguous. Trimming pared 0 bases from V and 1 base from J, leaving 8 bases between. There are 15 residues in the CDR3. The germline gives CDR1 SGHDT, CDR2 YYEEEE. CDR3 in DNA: TGTGCCAGCAGCTTGGGACTTCTTTCCTACAATGAGCAGTTCTTC. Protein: CASSLGLLSYNEQFF.

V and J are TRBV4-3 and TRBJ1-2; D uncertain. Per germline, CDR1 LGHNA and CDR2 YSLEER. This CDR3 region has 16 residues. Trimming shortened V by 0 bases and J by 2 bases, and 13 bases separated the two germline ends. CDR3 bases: TGCGCCAGCAGCCAAGACTTTTCGGAGTTAAACTATGGCTACACCTTC. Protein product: CASSQDFSELNYGYTF.

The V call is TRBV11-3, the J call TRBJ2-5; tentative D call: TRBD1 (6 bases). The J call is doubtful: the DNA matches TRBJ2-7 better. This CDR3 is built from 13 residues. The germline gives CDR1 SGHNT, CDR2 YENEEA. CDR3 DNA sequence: TGTGCCAGCAGCTTAGTTAGGGGGAACGAGCAGTACTTC. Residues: CASSLVRGNEQYF.

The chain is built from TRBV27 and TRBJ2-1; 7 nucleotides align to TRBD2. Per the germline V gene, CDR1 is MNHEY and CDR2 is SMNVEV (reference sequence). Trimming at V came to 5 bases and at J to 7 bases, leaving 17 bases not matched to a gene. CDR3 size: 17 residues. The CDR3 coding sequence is TGTGCCAGCAGTCGCCCCGGGGCGGGAGCCTTGAGGAATGAGCAGTTCTTC. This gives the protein CASSRPGAGALRNEQFF.

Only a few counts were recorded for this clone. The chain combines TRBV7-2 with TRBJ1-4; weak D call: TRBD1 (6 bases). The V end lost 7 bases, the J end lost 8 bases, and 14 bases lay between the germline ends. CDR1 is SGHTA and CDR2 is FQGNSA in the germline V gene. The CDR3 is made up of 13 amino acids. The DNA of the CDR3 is TGTGCCAGCACAGACAGGAACGCCGAAAAACTGTTTTTT. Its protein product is CASTDRNAEKLFF. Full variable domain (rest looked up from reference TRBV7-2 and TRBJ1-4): GAGVSQSPSNKVTEKGKDVELRCDPISGHTALYWYRQSLGQGLEFLIYFQGNSAPDKSGLPSDRFSAERTGGSVSTLTIQRTQQEDSAVYLCASTDRNAEKLFFGSGTQLSVL.

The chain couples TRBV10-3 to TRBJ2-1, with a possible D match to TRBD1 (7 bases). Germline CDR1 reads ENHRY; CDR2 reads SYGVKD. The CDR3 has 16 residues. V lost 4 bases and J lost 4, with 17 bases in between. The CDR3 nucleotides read TGTGCCATCAGTGCCGCCGACAGGGAGGAATACAATGAGCAGTTCTTC. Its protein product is CAISAADREEYNEQFF.